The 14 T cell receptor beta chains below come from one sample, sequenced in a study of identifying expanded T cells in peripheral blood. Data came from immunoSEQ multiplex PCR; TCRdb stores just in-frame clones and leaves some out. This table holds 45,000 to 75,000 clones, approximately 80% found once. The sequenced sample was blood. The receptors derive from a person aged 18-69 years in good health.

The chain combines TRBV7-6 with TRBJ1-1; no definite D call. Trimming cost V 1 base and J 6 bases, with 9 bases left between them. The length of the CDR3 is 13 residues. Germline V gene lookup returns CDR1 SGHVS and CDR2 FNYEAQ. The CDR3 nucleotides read TGTGCCAGCAGCTTAGTTCTCGGGTCTGAAGCTTTCTTT. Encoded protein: CASSLVLGSEAFF.

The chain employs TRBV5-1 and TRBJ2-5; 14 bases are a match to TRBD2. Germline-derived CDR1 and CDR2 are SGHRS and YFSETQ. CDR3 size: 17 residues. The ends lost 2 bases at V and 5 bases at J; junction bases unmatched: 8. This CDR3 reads CASSFFGLAGGRETQYF. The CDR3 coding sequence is TGCGCCAGCAGCTTCTTCGGACTAGCGGGGGGTCGGGAGACCCAGTACTTC.

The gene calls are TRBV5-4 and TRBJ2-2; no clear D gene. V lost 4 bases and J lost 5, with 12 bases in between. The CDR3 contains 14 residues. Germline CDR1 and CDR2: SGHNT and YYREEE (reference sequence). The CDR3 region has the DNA TGTGCCAGCAGCCTCCGAGGTGGGACCGGGGAGCTGTTTTTT. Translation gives CASSLRGGTGELFF.

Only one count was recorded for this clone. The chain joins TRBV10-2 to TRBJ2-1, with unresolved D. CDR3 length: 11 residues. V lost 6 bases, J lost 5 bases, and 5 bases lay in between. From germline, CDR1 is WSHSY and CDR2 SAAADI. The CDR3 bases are TGCGCCAGCAGCCAGCACAATGAGCAGTTCTTC. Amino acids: CASSQHNEQFF.

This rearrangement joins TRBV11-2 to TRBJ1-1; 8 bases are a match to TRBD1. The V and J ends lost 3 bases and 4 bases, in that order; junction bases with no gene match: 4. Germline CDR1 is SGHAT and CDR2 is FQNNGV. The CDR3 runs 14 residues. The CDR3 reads CASSFGQGVTEAFF. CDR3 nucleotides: TGTGCCAGCAGCTTTGGACAGGGAGTCACTGAAGCTTTCTTT.

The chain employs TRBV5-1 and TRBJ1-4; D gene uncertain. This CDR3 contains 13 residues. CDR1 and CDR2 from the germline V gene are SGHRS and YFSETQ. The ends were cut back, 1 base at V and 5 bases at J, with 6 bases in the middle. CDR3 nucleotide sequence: TGCGCCAGCAGCTTGCAGCAAAATGAAAAACTGTTTTTT. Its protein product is CASSLQQNEKLFF. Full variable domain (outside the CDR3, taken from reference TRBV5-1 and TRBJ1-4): KAGVTQTPRYLIKTRGQQVTLSCSPISGHRSVSWYQQTPGQGLQFLFEYFSETQRNKGNFPGRFSGRQFSNSRSEMNVSTLELGDSALYLCASSLQQNEKLFFGSGTQLSVL.

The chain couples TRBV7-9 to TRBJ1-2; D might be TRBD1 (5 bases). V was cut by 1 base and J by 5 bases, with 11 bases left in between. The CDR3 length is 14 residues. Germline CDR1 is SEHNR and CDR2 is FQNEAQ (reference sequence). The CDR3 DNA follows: TGTGCCAGCAGCTTAGGGGGCAGGGTATATGGCTACACCTTC. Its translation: CASSLGGRVYGYTF.

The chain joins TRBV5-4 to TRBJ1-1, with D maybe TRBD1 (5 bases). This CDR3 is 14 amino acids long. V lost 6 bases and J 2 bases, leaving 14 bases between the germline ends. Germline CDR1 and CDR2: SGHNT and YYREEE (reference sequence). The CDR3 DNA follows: TGTGCCAGCAAGCCATGGGGCGTTAACACTGAAGCTTTCTTT. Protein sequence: CASKPWGVNTEAFF.

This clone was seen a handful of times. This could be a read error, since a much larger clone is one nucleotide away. CDR3 coding DNA: TGCGCCAGCAGCCCAAACAGAAACACTGAAGCTTTCTTT. Its protein is CASSPNRNTEAFF. The chain uses TRBV5-4 and TRBJ1-1; D is uncertain. CDR3 length: 13 amino acids. Germline lookup yields CDR1 SGHNT and CDR2 YYREEE (reference sequence).

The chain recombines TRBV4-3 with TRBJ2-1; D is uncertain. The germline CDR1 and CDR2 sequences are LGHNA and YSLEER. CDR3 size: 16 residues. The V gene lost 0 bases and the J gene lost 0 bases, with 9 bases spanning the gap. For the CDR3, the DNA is TGCGCCAGCAGCCAAGATTCGCAGTTCTCCTACAATGAGCAGTTCTTC. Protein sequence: CASSQDSQFSYNEQFF.

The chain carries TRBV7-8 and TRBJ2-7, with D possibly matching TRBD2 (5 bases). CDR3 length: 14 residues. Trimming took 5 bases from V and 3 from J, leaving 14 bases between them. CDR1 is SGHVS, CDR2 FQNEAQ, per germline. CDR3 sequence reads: CASSPEVANYEQYF. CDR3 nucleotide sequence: TGTGCCAGCAGCCCGGAGGTAGCGAACTACGAGCAGTACTTC.

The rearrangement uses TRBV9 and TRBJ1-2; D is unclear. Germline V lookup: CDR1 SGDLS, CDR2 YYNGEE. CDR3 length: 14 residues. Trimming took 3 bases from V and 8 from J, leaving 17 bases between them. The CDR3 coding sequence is TGTGCCAGCAGCGAGCCGTACCGGACGATGGGCTACACCTTC. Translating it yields CASSEPYRTMGYTF.

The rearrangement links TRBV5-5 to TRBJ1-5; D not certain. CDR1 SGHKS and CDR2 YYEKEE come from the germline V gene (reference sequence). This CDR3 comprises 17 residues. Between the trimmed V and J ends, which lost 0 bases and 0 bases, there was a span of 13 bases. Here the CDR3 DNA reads TGTGCCAGCAGCTTGGGTCCGGCGGCTTATAGCAATCAGCCCCAGCATTTT. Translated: CASSLGPAAYSNQPQHF.

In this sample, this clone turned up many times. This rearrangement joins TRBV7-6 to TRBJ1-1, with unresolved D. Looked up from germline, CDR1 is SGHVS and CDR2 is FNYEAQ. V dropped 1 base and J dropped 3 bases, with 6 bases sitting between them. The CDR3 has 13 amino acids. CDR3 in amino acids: CASSLGQHTEAFF. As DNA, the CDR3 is TGTGCCAGCAGCTTAGGTCAGCACACTGAAGCTTTCTTT.